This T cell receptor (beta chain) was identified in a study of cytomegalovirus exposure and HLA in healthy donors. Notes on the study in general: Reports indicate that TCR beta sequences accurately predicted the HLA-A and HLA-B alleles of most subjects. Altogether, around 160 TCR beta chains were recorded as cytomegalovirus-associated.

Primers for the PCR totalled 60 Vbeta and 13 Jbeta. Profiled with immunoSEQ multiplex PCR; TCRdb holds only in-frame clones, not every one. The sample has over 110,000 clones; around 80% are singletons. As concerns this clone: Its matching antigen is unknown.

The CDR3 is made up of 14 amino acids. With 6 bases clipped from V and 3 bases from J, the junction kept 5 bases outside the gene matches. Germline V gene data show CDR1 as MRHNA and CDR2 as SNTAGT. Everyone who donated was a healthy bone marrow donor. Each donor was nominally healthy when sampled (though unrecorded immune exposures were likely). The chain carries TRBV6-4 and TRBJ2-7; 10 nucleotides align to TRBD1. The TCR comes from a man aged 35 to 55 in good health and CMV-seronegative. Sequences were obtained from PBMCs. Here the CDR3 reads CASSTGTGDYEQYF. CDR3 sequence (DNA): TGTGCCAGCAGCACCGGGACAGGGGACTACGAGCAGTACTTC.